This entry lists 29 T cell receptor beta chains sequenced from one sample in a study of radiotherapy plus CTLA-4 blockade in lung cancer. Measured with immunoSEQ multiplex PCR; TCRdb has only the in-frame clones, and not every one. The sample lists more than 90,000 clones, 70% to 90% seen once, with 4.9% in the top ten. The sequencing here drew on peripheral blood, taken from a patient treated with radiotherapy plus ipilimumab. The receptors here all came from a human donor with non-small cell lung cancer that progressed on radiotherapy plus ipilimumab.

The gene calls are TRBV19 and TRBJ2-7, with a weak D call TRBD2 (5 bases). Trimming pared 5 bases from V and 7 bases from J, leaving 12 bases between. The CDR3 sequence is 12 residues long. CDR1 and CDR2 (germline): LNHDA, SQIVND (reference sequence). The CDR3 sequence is CASSFITGEQYF. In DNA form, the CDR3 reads TGTGCCAGTAGTTTTATTACGGGGGAGCAGTACTTC.

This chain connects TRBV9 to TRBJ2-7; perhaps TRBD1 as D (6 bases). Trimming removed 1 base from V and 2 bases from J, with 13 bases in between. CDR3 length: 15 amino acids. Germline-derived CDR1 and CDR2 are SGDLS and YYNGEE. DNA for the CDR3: TGTGCCAGCAGCGTATTACCAGGGGACACCTACGAGCAGTACTTC. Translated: CASSVLPGDTYEQYF.

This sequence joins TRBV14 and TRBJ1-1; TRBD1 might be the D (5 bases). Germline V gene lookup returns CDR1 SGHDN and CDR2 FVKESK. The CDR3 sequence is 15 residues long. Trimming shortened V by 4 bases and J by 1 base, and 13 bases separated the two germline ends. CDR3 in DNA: TGTGCCAGCAGCCCGACCGGGACGGCGAACACTGAAGCTTTCTTT. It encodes CASSPTGTANTEAFF.

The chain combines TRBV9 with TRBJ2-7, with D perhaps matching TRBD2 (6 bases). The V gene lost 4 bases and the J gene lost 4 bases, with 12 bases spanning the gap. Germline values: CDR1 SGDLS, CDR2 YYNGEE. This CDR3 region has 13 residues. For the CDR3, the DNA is TGTGCCAGCAGCCCTGGAGGGCGATACGAGCAGTACTTC. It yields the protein CASSPGGRYEQYF.

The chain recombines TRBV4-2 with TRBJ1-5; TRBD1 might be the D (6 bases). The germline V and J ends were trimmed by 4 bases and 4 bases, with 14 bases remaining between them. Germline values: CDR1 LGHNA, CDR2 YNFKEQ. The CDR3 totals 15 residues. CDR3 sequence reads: CASSLEEGENQPQHF. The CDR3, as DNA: TGTGCCAGCAGCCTGGAAGAGGGGGAGAATCAGCCCCAGCATTTT.

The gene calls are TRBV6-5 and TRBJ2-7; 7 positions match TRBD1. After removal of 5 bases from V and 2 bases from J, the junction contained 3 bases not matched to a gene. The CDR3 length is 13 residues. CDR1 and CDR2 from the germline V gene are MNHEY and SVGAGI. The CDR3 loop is CASSRQGPYEQYF. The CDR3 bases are TGTGCCAGCAGTCGACAGGGCCCCTACGAGCAGTACTTC.

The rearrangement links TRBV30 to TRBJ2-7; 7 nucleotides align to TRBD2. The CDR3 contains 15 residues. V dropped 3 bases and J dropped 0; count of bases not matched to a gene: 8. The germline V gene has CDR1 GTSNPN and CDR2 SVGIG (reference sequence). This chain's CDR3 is CAWRRGGGSSYEQYF. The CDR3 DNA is TGTGCCTGGAGGAGGGGTGGCGGGAGCTCCTACGAGCAGTACTTC.

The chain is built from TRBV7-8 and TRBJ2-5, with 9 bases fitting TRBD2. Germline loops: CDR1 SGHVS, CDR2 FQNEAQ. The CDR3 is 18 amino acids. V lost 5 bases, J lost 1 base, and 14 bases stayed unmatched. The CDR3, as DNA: TGTGCCAGCAGCCCCGGGGGTCTAGCGGGACGCTTCCAAGAGACCCAGTACTTC. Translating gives CASSPGGLAGRFQETQYF.

CDR3: CASANTLTEAFF. The CDR3 bases are TGCGCCAGCGCGAATACGTTGACTGAAGCTTTCTTT. The chain couples TRBV10-2 to TRBJ1-1; no clear D. Trimming took 8 bases from V and 5 from J, leaving 12 bases between them. This CDR3 spans 12 amino acids. Per germline, CDR1 WSHSY and CDR2 SAAADI.

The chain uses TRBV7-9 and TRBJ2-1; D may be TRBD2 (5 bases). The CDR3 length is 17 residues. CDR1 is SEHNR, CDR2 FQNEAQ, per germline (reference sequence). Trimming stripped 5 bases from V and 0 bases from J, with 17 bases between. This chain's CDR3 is CASSGPSGLSSYNEQFF. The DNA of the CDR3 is TGTGCCAGCAGCGGTCCGAGCGGACTTAGCTCCTACAATGAGCAGTTCTTC.

The CDR3 reads CASSPKFKQFF. The CDR3 DNA is TGTGCCAGCAGCCCCAAATTTAAGCAGTTCTTC. The chain couples TRBV7-9 to TRBJ2-1; D gene ambiguous. Per the germline V gene, CDR1 is SEHNR and CDR2 is FQNEAQ (reference sequence). With 5 bases removed from V and 11 bases from J, the gap between germline ends came to 10 bases. CDR3 length: 11 residues.

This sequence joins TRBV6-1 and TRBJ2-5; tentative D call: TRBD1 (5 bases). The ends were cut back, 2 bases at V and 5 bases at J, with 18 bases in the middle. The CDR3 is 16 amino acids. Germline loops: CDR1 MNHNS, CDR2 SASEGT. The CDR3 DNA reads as TGTGCCAGCAGTGAATTAAGGGGCCTGCCCCAGGAGACCCAGTACTTC. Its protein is CASSELRGLPQETQYF.

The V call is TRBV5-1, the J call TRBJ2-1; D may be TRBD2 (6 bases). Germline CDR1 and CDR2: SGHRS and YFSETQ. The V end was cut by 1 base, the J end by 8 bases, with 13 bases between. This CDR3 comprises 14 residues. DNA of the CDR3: TGCGCCAGCAGCTTGCTGCGGGAAACCTATGAGCAGTTCTTC. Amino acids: CASSLLRETYEQFF.

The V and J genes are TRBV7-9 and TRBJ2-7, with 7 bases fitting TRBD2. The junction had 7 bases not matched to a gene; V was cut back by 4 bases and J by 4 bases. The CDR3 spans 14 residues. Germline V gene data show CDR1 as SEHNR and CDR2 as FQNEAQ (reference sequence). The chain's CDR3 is CASSSKAGEYEQYF. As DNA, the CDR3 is TGTGCCAGCAGCTCTAAGGCGGGAGAGTACGAGCAGTACTTC.

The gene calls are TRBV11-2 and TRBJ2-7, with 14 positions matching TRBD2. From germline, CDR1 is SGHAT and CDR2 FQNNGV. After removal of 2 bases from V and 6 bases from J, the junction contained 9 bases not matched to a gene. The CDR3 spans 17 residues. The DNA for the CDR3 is TGTGCCAGCAGCTTAAGAACGGGACTAGCGGGAGAGATCGAGCAGTACTTC. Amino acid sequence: CASSLRTGLAGEIEQYF.

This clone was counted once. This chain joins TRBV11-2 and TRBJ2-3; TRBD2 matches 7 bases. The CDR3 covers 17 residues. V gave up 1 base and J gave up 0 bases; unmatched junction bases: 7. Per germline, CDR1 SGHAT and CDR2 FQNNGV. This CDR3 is CASSLVSGTISTDTQYF. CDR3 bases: TGTGCCAGCAGCTTAGTCAGCGGGACTATCAGCACAGATACGCAGTATTTT.

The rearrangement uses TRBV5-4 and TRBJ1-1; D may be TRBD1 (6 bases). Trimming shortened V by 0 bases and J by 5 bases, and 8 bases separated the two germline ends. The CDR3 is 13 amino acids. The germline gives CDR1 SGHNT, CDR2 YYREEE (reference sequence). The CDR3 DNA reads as TGTGCCAGCAGCTTGGCAGGGGTTACTGAAGCTTTCTTT. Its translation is CASSLAGVTEAFF.

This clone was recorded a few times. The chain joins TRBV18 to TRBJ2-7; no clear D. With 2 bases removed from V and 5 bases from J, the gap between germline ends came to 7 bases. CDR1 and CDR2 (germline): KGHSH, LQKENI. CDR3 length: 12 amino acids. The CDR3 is CASSPGVHEQYF. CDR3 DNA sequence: TGTGCCAGCTCACCAGGGGTACACGAGCAGTACTTC.

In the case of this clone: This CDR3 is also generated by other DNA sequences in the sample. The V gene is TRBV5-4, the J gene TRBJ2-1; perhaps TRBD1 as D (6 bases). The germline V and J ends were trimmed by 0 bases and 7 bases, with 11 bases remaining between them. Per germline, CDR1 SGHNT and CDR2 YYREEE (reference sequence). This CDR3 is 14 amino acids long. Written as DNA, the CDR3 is TGTGCCAGCAGCTTGGTGGGGGCGCGGAATGAGCAGTTCTTC. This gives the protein CASSLVGARNEQFF. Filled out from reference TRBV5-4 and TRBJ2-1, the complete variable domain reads ETGVTQSPTHLIKTRGQQVTLRCSSQSGHNTVSWYQQALGQGPQFIFQYYREEENGRGNFPPRFSGLQFPNYSSELNVNALELDDSALYLCASSLVGARNEQFFGPGTRLTVL.

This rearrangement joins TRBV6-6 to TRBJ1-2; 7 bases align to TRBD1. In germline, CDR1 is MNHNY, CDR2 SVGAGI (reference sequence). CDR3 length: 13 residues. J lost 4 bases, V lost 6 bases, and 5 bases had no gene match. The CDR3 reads CASSNDRAYGYTF. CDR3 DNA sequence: TGTGCCAGCAGCAACGACAGGGCCTATGGCTACACCTTC.

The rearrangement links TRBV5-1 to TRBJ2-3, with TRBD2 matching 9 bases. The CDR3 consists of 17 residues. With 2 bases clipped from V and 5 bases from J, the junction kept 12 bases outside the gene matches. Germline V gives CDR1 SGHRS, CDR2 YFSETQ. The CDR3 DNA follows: TGCGCCAGCAGCTTAGTCCACGCTAGCGGGATTGGAGATACGCAGTATTTT. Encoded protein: CASSLVHASGIGDTQYF.

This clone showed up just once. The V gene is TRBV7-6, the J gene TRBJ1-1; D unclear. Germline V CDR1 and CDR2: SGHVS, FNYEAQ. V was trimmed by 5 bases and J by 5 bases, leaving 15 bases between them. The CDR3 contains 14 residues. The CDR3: CASSTNSAGTEAFF. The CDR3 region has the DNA TGTGCCAGCAGCACGAATTCTGCGGGTACTGAAGCTTTCTTT. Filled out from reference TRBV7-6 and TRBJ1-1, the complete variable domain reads GAGVSQSPRYKVTKRGQDVALRCDPISGHVSLYWYRQALGQGPEFLTYFNYEAQQDKSGLPNDRFSAERPEGSISTLTIQRTEQRDSAMYRCASSTNSAGTEAFFGQGTRLTVV.

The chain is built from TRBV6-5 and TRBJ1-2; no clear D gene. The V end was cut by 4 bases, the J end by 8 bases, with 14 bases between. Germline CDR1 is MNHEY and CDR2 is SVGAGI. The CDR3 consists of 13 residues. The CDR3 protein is CASSLQWEEGYTF. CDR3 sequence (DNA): TGTGCCAGCAGTTTGCAGTGGGAGGAGGGCTACACCTTC.

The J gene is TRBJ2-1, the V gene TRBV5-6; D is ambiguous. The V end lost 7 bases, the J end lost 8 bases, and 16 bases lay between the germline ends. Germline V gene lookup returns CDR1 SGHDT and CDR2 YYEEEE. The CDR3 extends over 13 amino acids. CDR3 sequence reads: CASAIVGGDEQFF. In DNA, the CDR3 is TGTGCCAGCGCCATAGTGGGCGGAGATGAGCAGTTCTTC.

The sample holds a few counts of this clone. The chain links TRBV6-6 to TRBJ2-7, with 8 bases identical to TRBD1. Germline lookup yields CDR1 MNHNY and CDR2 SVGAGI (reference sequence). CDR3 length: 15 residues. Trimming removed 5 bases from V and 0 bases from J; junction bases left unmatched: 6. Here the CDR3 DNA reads TGTGCCAGCAGTGCCGGGACAGGCACCTCCTACGAGCAGTACTTC. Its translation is CASSAGTGTSYEQYF.

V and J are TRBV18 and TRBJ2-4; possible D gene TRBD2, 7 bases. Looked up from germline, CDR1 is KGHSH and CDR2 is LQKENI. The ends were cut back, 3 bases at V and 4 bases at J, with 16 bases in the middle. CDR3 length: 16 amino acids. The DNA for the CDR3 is TGTGCCAGCTCACCTCGGGACAAAGCGGGGAAAAACATTCAGTACTTC. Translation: CASSPRDKAGKNIQYF.

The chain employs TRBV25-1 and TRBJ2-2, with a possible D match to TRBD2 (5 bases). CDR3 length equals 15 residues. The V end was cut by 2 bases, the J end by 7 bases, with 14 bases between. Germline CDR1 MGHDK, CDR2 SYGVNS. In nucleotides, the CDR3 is TGTGCCAGCAGTGAAGGCGGCTGGGCGGGCGGGGAGCTGTTTTTT. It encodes CASSEGGWAGGELFF.

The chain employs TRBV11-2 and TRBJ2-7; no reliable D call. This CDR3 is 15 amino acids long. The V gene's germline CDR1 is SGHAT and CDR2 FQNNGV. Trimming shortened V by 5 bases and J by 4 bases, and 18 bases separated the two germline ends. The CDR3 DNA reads TGTGCCAGCAGCAGGACCGAGGCAGCGCCTTACGAGCAGTACTTC. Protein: CASSRTEAAPYEQYF. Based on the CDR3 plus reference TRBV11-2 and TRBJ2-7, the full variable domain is EAGVAQSPRYKIIEKRQSVAFWCNPISGHATLYWYQQILGQGPKLLIQFQNNGVVDDSQLPKDRFSAERLKGVDSTLKIQPAKLEDSAVYLCASSRTEAAPYEQYFGPGTRLTVT.

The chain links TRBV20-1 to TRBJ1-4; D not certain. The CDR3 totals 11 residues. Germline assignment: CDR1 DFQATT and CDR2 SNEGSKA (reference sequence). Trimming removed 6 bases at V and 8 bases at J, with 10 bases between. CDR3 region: CSAVYGEKLFF. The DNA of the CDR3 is TGCAGTGCAGTCTATGGGGAAAAACTGTTTTTT.